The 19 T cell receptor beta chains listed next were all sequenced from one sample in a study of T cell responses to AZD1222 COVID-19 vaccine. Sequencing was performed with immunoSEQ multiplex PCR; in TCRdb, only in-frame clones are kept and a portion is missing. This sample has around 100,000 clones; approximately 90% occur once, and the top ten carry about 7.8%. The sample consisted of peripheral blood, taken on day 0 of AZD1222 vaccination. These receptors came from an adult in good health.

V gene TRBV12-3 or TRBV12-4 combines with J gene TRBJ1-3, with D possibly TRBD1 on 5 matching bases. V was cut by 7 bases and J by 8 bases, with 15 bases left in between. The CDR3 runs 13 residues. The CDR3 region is CASNLSGDDTIYF. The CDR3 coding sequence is TGTGCCAGCAACCTCTCGGGGGATGACACCATATATTTT.

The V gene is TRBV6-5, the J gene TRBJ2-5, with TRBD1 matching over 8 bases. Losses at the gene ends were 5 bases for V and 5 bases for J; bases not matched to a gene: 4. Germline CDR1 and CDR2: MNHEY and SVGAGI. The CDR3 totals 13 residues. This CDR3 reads CASSRTGSETQYF. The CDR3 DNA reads TGTGCCAGCAGTCGGACAGGGAGCGAGACCCAGTACTTC.

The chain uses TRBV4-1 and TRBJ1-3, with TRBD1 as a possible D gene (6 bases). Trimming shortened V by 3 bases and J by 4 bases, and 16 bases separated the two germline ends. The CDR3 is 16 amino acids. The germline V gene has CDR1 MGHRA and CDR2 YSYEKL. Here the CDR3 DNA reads TGCGCCAGCAGCCAGGGCCCCTTGGGGGGCGGAAACACCATATATTTT. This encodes CASSQGPLGGGNTIYF.

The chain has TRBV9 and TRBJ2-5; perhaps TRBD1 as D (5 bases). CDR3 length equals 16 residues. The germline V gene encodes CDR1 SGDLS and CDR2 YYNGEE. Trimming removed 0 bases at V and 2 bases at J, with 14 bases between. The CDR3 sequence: CASSVAAGRMQETQYF. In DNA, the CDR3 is TGTGCCAGCAGCGTAGCGGCAGGGCGAATGCAAGAGACCCAGTACTTC. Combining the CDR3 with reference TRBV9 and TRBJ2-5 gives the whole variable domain DSGVTQTPKHLITATGQRVTLRCSPRSGDLSVYWYQQSLDQGLQFLIQYYNGEERAKGNILERFSAQQFPDLHSELNLSSLELGDSALYFCASSVAAGRMQETQYFGPGTRLLVL.

The CDR3 bases are TGTGCCAGCAATCCTGGTGGTCGGAATAATGAAAAACTGTTTTTT. The encoded protein is CASNPGGRNNEKLFF. The V call is TRBV5-8, the J call TRBJ1-4, with unresolved D. The germline V and J ends were trimmed by 6 bases and 4 bases, with 16 bases remaining between them. This CDR3 has 15 amino acids. From germline, CDR1 is SGHTS and CDR2 YDEGEE.

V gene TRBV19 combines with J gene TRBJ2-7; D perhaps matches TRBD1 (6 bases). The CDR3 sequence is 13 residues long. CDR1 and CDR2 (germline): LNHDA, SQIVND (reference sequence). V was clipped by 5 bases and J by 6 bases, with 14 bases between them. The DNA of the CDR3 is TGTGCCAGTAGTCCAGGGGTTGAAGGCGAGCAGTACTTC. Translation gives CASSPGVEGEQYF.

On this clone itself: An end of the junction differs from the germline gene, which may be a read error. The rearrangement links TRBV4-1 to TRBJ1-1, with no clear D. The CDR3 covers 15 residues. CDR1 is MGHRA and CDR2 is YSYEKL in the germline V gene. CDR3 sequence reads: CASTQAGKGNTEAFF. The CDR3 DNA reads TGCGCCAGCACCCAAGCAGGTAAAGGCAACACTGAAGCTTTCTTT.

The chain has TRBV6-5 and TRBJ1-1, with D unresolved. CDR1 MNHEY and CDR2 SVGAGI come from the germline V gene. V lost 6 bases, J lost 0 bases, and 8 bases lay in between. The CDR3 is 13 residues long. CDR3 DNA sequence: TGTGCCAGCAGCCGGCCGTTGAACACTGAAGCTTTCTTT. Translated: CASSRPLNTEAFF.

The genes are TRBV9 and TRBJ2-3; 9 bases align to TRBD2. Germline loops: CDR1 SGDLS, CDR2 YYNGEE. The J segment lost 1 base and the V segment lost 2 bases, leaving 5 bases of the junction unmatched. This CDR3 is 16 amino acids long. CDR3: CASSVLAGVGTDTQYF. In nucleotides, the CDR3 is TGTGCCAGCAGCGTGTTAGCGGGGGTCGGCACAGATACGCAGTATTTT.

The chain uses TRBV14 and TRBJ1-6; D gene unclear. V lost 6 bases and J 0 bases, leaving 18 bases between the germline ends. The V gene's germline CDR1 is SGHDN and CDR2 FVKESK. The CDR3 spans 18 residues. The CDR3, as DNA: TGTGCCAGCAGTCTCTCCCCCCCCACCAGCTCCTATAATTCACCCCTCCACTTT. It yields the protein CASSLSPPTSSYNSPLHF.

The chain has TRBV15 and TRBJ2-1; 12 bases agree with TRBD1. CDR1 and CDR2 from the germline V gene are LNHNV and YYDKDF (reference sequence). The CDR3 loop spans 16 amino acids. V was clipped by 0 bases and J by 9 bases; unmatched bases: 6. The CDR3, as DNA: TGTGCCACCAGCAGAGATTTGGGGACAGGGGGCTTTGAGCAGTTCTTC. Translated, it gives CATSRDLGTGGFEQFF.

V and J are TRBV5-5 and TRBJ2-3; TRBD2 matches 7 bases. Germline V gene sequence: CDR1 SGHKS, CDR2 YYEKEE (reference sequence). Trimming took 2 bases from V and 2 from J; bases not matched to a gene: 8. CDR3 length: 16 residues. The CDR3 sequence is CASSLWAGDTTDTQYF. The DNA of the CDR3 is TGTGCCAGCAGCTTATGGGCGGGGGATACCACAGATACGCAGTATTTT.

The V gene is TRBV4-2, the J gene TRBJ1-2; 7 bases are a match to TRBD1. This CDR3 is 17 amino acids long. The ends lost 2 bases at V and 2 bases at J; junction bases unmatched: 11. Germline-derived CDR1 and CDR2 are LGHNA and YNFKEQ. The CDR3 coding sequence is TGTGCCAGCAGCCAATCAGGACAGGACGGTTACAACTATGGCTACACCTTC. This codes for CASSQSGQDGYNYGYTF.

Written as DNA, the CDR3 is TGTGCCAGCAGTTTTTTGGCGGATCCGGGGGACGAGCAGTACTTC. Translation gives CASSFLADPGDEQYF. The chain uses TRBV28 and TRBJ2-7; possibly TRBD2 for D (6 bases). V lost 3 bases and J 5 bases, leaving 17 bases between the germline ends. The CDR3 is 15 amino acids. Germline CDR1 is MDHEN and CDR2 is SYDVKM.

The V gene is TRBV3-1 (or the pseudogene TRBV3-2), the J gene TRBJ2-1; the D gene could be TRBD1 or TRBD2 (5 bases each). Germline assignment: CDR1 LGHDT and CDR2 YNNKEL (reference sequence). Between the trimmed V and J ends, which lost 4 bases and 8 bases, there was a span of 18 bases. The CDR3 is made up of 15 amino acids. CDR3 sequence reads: CASSPGTVRGYEQFF. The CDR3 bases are TGTGCCAGCAGCCCAGGGACCGTGCGTGGTTATGAGCAGTTCTTC.

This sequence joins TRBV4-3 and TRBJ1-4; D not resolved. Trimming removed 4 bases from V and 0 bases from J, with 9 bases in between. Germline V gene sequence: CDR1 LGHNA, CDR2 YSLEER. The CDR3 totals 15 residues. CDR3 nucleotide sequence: TGCGCCAGCAGCCGATTATCTGCAACTAATGAAAAACTGTTTTTT. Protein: CASSRLSATNEKLFF.

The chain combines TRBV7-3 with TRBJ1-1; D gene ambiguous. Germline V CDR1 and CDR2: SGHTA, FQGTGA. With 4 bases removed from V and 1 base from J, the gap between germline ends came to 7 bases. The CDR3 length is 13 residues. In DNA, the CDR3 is TGTGCCAGCAGCTCCGCCCCGAACACTGAAGCTTTCTTT. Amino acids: CASSSAPNTEAFF.

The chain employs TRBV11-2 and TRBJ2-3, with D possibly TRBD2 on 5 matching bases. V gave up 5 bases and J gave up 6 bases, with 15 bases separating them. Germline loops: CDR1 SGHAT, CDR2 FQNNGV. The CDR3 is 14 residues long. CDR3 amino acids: CASSPRTHLDTQYF. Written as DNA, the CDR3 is TGTGCCAGCAGCCCCCGGACTCACTTGGATACGCAGTATTTT.

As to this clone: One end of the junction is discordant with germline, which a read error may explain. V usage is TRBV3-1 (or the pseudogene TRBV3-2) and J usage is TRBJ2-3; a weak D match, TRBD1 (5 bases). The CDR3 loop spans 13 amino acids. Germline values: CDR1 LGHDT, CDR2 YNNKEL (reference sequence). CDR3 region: CATSRVRTDTQYF. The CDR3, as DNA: TGTGCCACCAGCAGGGTGAGGACAGATACGCAGTATTTT.